This T cell receptor (beta chain) derives from a study of regulatory T cells in long-lasting Graves disease. Study-wide background: Under 3 months of antithyroid drugs had been taken by newly diagnosed Graves' patients.

Construction of the TCR beta libraries employed iRepertoire HTBI primers in conjunction with Arm-PCR of CDR3 regions. In TCRdb, the multiplex PCR reads were re-called with MiXCR into one record per CDR3 protein. The sample holds around 450,000 distinct CDR3 sequences, roughly 17% seen once. Time point specified: newly diagnosed GD, antithyroid drugs for less than 3 months. From RNA extracted from PBMCs, the TCR library was made. This clonotype was detected ten times or more. These sequences were also reported in another study, on T cells in Graves' hyperthyroidism and ophthalmopathy. That study adds: A patient was excluded if there was uncontrolled infection, other autoimmune disease, pregnancy or lactation.

The receptor was derived from a man aged 40-49 years with Graves disease. Here the sequenced sample was peripheral blood mononuclear cells (PBMCs), taken at new diagnosis, from a patient treated with antithyroid drugs.

The DNA for the CDR3 is TGTGCCAGCAGTTTTCTTGGACAGGGTCGGGAGCAGTACTTC. This translates into CASSFLGQGREQYF. The gene calls are TRBV28 and TRBJ2-7, with 8 bases fitting TRBD1. V lost 3 bases to trimming and J lost 7 bases; unmatched junction nucleotides: 8. Germline lookup yields CDR1 MDHEN and CDR2 SYDVKM. The CDR3 consists of 14 residues.